The sequence of this T cell receptor (beta chain) was determined in a study of monozygotic twins with inflammatory bowel disease (dated by TCRdb to between 2018 and 2020). For the study in its entirety: The full study comprised about 28 monozygotic twin pairs: nine German pairs (four IBD-concordant, five IBD-discordant) and 19 IBD-discordant Danish pairs. The search for disease-associated traits relied mainly on comparing IBD patients with their genetically identical healthy co-twins within discordant pairs. Each individual had, on average, about 151 000 unique TCRalpha sequences and 181 000 unique TCRbeta sequences available for analysis.

The full study reports these points: Repertoire similarity did not differ between concordant and discordant twins, which could be due to limited statistical power. No single strong signal or clonotype linked to IBD turned up in the results, so the idea that one exists was not supported. The analysis was unable to tell different T cell subtypes apart. Compared with healthy twins, IBD patients shared fewer clonotypes with other individuals, and the difference was most pronounced in patients with signs of disease activity. Because patients received different immunosuppressive treatments, the repertoires may have picked up extra background noise and variability between individuals. IBD patients had lower TCRbeta repertoire diversity, measured by the inverse Simpson index, than their healthy co-twins.

As for this clonotype: Its recognized antigen is unknown.

Taken from cysteine to phenylalanine, the CDR3 has 15 residues. No DNA was logged. Via the germline V gene (reference sequence), CDR1 is DFQATT and CDR2 SNEGSKA. From each donor, an approximately 2.5 ml peripheral blood sample was collected into PAXgene tubes and stored at -80 degrees C. Without any T cell sorting, total RNA was extracted from whole blood using the PAXgene blood miRNA kit on an automated QIAcube. Deep TCRalpha and TCRbeta repertoire profiling with unique molecular barcoding was performed on peripheral blood of monozygotic twin pairs concordant or discordant for inflammatory bowel disease. For every twin pair, smoking habits were documented, and each individual was categorised as a current, former or never smoker. Libraries came from 5' RACE. For each TCR library, 3,500 to 4,000 ng of total RNA was used. For each sample, cDNA synthesis with SMARTScribe reverse transcriptase was split into eight separate reactions. During cDNA synthesis, template switching was used to introduce unique molecular identifiers that contained a 6-nucleotide sample barcode. Amplification of TCRalpha and TCRbeta cDNA involved two nested PCRs of 16 and 9 cycles, and each PCR was followed by bead purification. Before amplification, the cDNA was treated with uracil DNA-glycosylase and purified using the QIAquick PCR purification kit. The second PCR added Illumina TruSeq-compatible adapters along with sample-specific barcodes. TapeStation and Qubit were used to check library quality and concentration, and around 4.5 ng of each library went into the pool. Sequencing of pooled libraries was carried out on an Illumina HiSeq2500 single-index Rapid Run using 2 x 100 bp reads and custom sequencing primers. The study's processing was this. PCR and sequencing errors were corrected by UMI-based consensus assembly using MiGEC version 1.2.6. V(D)J alignment, clonotype assembly and CDR3 extraction were performed with MiXCR version 2.1.1. Gene usage, clonotype sharing and MAIT/NKT TCR abundance were normalised by analysing the top 1000, 10 000 and 20 000 clonotypes per sample. Diversity was computed as the inverse Simpson index with the vegan R package after downsampling to 27 000 UMIs. Paired Mann-Whitney U tests were applied to discordant twin pairs, and Benjamini-Hochberg correction was used for multiple testing. TCRdb reprocessed the reads and assigns one entry to each CDR3 protein sequence, leaving out DNA. TCRdb, not the authors, supplied the V and J calls. The sample has hundreds of thousands of distinct CDR3 sequences on record. The ten largest clones represent 5.6% of the sample.

This TCR derives from a human donor with ulcerative colitis or Crohn's disease, or a healthy co-twin of an affected twin (not recorded which). Sequencing was performed on blood. The V and J genes are TRBV20-1 and TRBJ2-3; the TCRdb call, TRBD2, lacks DNA for checking. The CDR3 loop reads CSARGSSGRADTQYF.